This T cell receptor (beta chain) was sequenced in a study of blood T cell repertoires in COVID-19. Study-wide context: The United States, Italy and Spain provided the acute and convalescent COVID-19 samples. T cells, B-cell-depleted T cells, or PBMCs provided the cDNA or gDNA that served as material.

The repertoire was sequenced with immunoSEQ multiplex PCR; TCRdb's copy has only in-frame clones and lacks some. The repertoire holds tens of thousands of clones, with 85% to 90% as singletons. This clone was observed a single time. V was clipped by 2 bases and J by 1 base, with 7 bases between them. The CDR3 contains 14 residues. Germline assignment: CDR1 SGHDT and CDR2 YYEEEE. The rearrangement links TRBV5-6 to TRBJ2-4, with no clear D. Sequenced material: peripheral blood. This TCR came from a woman of 80 years or more in a cohort sampled during active or convalescent COVID-19. In nucleotides, the CDR3 is TGTGCCAGCAGCTTCACCGGGGCCAAAAACATTCAGTACTTC. Its translation is CASSFTGAKNIQYF.